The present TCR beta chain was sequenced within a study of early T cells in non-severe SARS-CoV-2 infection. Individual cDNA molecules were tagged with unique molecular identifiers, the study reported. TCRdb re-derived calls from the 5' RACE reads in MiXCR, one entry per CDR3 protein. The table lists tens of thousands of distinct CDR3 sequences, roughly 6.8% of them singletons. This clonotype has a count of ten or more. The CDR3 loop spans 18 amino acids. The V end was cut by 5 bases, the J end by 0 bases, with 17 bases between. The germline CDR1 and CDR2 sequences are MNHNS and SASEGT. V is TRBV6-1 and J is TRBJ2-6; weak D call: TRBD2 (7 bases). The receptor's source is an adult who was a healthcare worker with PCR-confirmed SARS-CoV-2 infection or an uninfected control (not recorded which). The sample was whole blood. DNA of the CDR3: TGTGCCAGCAGTCCACGGGGGGCTCTCCTCTCTGGGGCCAACGTCCTGACTTTC. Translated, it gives CASSPRGALLSGANVLTF.